The 27 T cell receptor beta chains in this list originate from one sample, sequenced in a study of OX40 agonist ivuxolimab in advanced cancers. Profiled with immunoSEQ multiplex PCR; TCRdb holds only in-frame clones, not every one. The table lists roughly 61,000 clones, about nine tenths of them singletons. The starting material was CD4+ or CD8+ T cells sorted from blood, obtained in a trial of the OX40 agonist ivuxolimab. These TCRs come from an adult with an advanced solid tumor such as melanoma, head and neck, liver or kidney cancer.

The V call is TRBV7-9, the J call TRBJ1-3; D unclear. Germline V gene lookup returns CDR1 SEHNR and CDR2 FQNEAQ (reference sequence). The V end lost 5 bases, the J end lost 0 bases, and 11 bases lay between the germline ends. The CDR3 length is 15 residues. DNA for the CDR3: TGTGCCAGCAGCACTGGACCAGGCTCTGGAAACACCATATATTTT. It specifies CASSTGPGSGNTIYF.

This chain joins TRBV5-4 and TRBJ2-7, with D perhaps TRBD1 or TRBD2 (6 bases each). With 4 bases removed from V and 7 bases from J, the gap between germline ends came to 24 bases. The germline V gene encodes CDR1 SGHNT and CDR2 YYREEE (reference sequence). The CDR3 is made up of 16 amino acids. DNA of the CDR3: TGTGCCAGCAGCCCAAGTTCGGGGGCGCCGGCTGGGGAGCAGTACTTC. Translation gives CASSPSSGAPAGEQYF.

This sequence joins TRBV5-1 and TRBJ2-5, with D possibly TRBD1 on 5 matching bases. Trimming took 4 bases from V and 5 from J, leaving 24 bases between them. The CDR3 has 17 residues. Germline V lookup: CDR1 SGHRS, CDR2 YFSETQ. The CDR3 bases are TGCGCCAGCAGCCCAGGGTATCGATCCAACTTTTGGGAGACCCAGTACTTC. Translating it yields CASSPGYRSNFWETQYF.

The rearrangement uses TRBV19 and TRBJ1-2, with D perhaps TRBD1 (5 bases). The CDR3 is made up of 15 amino acids. Germline V gives CDR1 LNHDA, CDR2 SQIVND (reference sequence). The germline V and J ends were trimmed by 0 bases and 4 bases, with 12 bases remaining between them. CDR3 residues: CASSIERGGGYGYTF. The CDR3, as DNA: TGTGCCAGTAGTATAGAGCGCGGCGGGGGCTATGGCTACACCTTC.

The sample holds one count of this clone. V and J are TRBV2 and TRBJ1-2; D unclear. CDR3 length: 15 amino acids. Germline V gene sequence: CDR1 SNHLY, CDR2 FYNNEI. Trimming left V 4 bases short and J 2 bases short, with 14 bases between. CDR3 region: CASSASVVTNYGYTF. The DNA for the CDR3 is TGTGCCAGCAGTGCTTCCGTCGTCACCAACTATGGCTACACCTTC. The whole variable domain, remainder taken from reference TRBV2 and TRBJ1-2, is EPEVTQTPSHQVTQMGQEVILRCVPISNHLYFYWYRQILGQKVEFLVSFYNNEISEKSEIFDDQFSVERPDGSNFTLKIRSTKLEDSAMYFCASSASVVTNYGYTFGSGTRLTVV.

V usage is TRBV7-2 and J usage is TRBJ2-3, with TRBD1 as a possible D gene (6 bases). The CDR3 covers 14 residues. Trimming shortened V by 6 bases and J by 2 bases, and 12 bases separated the two germline ends. Germline loops: CDR1 SGHTA, CDR2 FQGNSA. The CDR3 is CASSRGQLTDTQYF. The CDR3 DNA is TGTGCCAGCAGTCGAGGACAGCTCACAGATACGCAGTATTTT.

This chain links TRBV28 with TRBJ1-5, with D uncertain. V was pared by 5 bases and J by 4 bases, with 6 bases between. Germline loops: CDR1 MDHEN, CDR2 SYDVKM. The CDR3 extends over 12 amino acids. CDR3 amino acids: CASSPGNQPQHF. The CDR3 region has the DNA TGTGCCAGCAGTCCCGGAAATCAGCCCCAGCATTTT. Drawing the rest from reference TRBV28 and TRBJ1-5, the complete variable domain is DVKVTQSSRYLVKRTGEKVFLECVQDMDHENMFWYRQDPGLGLRLIYFSYDVKMKEKGDIPEGYSVSREKKERFSLILESASTNQTSMYLCASSPGNQPQHFGDGTRLSIL.

The V gene is TRBV28, the J gene TRBJ1-5; TRBD1 might be the D (5 bases). Trimming stripped 8 bases from V and 2 bases from J, with 10 bases between. The CDR3 loop spans 13 amino acids. Germline lookup yields CDR1 MDHEN and CDR2 SYDVKM. CDR3 DNA sequence: TGTGCCAGCCGGGGGGTAGGCAATCAGCCCCAGCATTTT. This encodes CASRGVGNQPQHF.

This clone was recorded once. The chain joins TRBV28 to TRBJ2-7, with 7 bases lining up with TRBD1. This CDR3 region has 13 residues. The V gene end was trimmed by 7 bases and the J gene end by 4 bases; junction bases not matched to a gene: 7. Per the germline V gene, CDR1 is MDHEN and CDR2 is SYDVKM. The CDR3 nucleotides read TGTGCCAGCATTACAGGGGACGGTTACGAGCAGTACTTC. The encoded protein is CASITGDGYEQYF.

This sequence joins TRBV19 and TRBJ2-2; 9 nucleotides match TRBD2. Germline V gene lookup returns CDR1 LNHDA and CDR2 SQIVND (reference sequence). The junction had 7 bases not matched to a gene; V was cut back by 5 bases and J by 6 bases. This CDR3 is 15 amino acids long. The CDR3 nucleotides are TGTGCCAGTAGTCAGCCAGCGGGAGGTCCCGGGGAGCTGTTTTTT. It yields the protein CASSQPAGGPGELFF. Variable domain in full (rest from reference TRBV19 and TRBJ2-2): DGGITQSPKYLFRKEGQNVTLSCEQNLNHDAMYWYRQDPGQGLRLIYYSQIVNDFQKGDIAEGYSVSREKKESFPLTVTSAQKNPTAFYLCASSQPAGGPGELFFGEGSRLTVL.

This chain connects TRBV7-9 to TRBJ2-3, with D uncertain. V was cut by 3 bases and J by 3 bases, with 10 bases left in between. Germline V gene sequence: CDR1 SEHNR, CDR2 FQNEAQ (reference sequence). The CDR3 consists of 14 residues. CDR3 DNA sequence: TGTGCCAGCAGCTTCGATGTGTCGACAGATACGCAGTATTTT. Translation gives CASSFDVSTDTQYF.

This sequence joins TRBV7-2 and TRBJ2-5; no firm D call. The CDR3 length is 12 residues. Germline lookup yields CDR1 SGHTA and CDR2 FQGNSA. Trimming left V 4 bases short and J 0 bases short, with 3 bases between. This chain's CDR3 is CASSYHQETQYF. DNA for the CDR3: TGTGCCAGCAGCTACCACCAAGAGACCCAGTACTTC.

This rearrangement joins TRBV15 to TRBJ1-4; D gene uncertain. V shed 1 base and J shed 0 bases, with 12 bases lying between them. Germline V gene data show CDR1 as LNHNV and CDR2 as YYDKDF (reference sequence). The CDR3 has 17 amino acids. The CDR3 is CATSRGAGLATNEKLFF. The CDR3 bases are TGTGCCACCAGCAGAGGTGCAGGATTGGCAACTAATGAAAAACTGTTTTTT.

The rearrangement uses TRBV7-6 and TRBJ1-2; no clear D. The CDR3 runs 14 residues. Deletions cut 5 bases from V and 1 base from J, with 11 bases between. Germline V CDR1 and CDR2: SGHVS, FNYEAQ. The CDR3 nucleotides are TGTGCCAGCAGCCCCCGCCCTGGTAACTATGGCTACACCTTC. The encoded protein is CASSPRPGNYGYTF.

This chain joins TRBV27 and TRBJ2-4; D call uncertain. The V and J ends lost 6 bases and 10 bases respectively, with 16 bases between them. Germline V gene lookup returns CDR1 MNHEY and CDR2 SMNVEV (reference sequence). The CDR3 extends over 13 amino acids. The CDR3 spells CASRLSTVGIQYF. The CDR3 nucleotides are TGTGCCAGCAGACTCAGTACGGTTGGTATTCAGTACTTC.

V and J are TRBV18 and TRBJ1-1; 7 positions match TRBD1. Germline-derived CDR1 and CDR2 are KGHSH and LQKENI. There are 14 residues in the CDR3. Losses at the gene ends were 4 bases for V and 5 bases for J; bases not matched to a gene: 7. The chain's CDR3 is CASSLLRGLTEAFF. The CDR3 DNA reads as TGTGCCAGCTCACTTCTCAGGGGGTTAACTGAAGCTTTCTTT.

A word on this clone: The sample has other DNA sequences that encode this CDR3 too. The rearrangement joins TRBV6-5 to TRBJ1-5; TRBD1 might be the D (5 bases). The germline V and J ends were trimmed by 6 bases and 1 base, with 13 bases remaining between them. CDR3 size: 15 residues. Germline values: CDR1 MNHEY, CDR2 SVGAGI. The CDR3: CASSSRQGSNQPQHF. CDR3 bases: TGTGCCAGCAGCTCGCGCCAGGGCAGCAATCAGCCCCAGCATTTT.

The J gene is TRBJ2-5, the V gene TRBV7-9, with 8 bases that match TRBD1. V was pared by 1 base and J by 5 bases, with 6 bases of the junction left unmatched. CDR1 is SEHNR, CDR2 FQNEAQ, per germline (reference sequence). This CDR3 region has 15 residues. The CDR3 sequence is CASSLDVRGPETQYF. The CDR3 DNA is TGTGCCAGCAGCTTAGATGTCAGGGGGCCGGAGACCCAGTACTTC.

V gene TRBV6-6 combines with J gene TRBJ2-7; tentative D call: TRBD1 (6 bases). CDR3 size: 13 residues. V was clipped by 5 bases and J by 4 bases, with 12 bases between them. CDR1 and CDR2 (germline): MNHNY, SVGAGI (reference sequence). The CDR3 sequence is CASSPEDSYEQYF. CDR3 coding DNA: TGTGCCAGCAGTCCCGAGGACAGTTACGAGCAGTACTTC.

The V and J genes are TRBV6-1 and TRBJ1-4, with D unresolved. This CDR3 is 13 amino acids long. The V and J ends lost 6 bases and 4 bases respectively, with 9 bases between them. The V gene's germline CDR1 is MNHNS and CDR2 SASEGT. CDR3 region: CASRGSRNEKLFF. The CDR3 DNA follows: TGTGCCAGCAGGGGGAGTCGTAATGAAAAACTGTTTTTT.

The V call is TRBV30, the J call TRBJ1-5, with D perhaps matching TRBD1 (6 bases). CDR1 GTSNPN and CDR2 SVGIG come from the germline V gene (reference sequence). The V end was cut by 3 bases, the J end by 3 bases, with 9 bases between. This CDR3 is built from 13 residues. The CDR3 protein is CAWSGGHNQPQHF. CDR3 nucleotide sequence: TGTGCCTGGAGCGGGGGCCACAATCAGCCCCAGCATTTT.

The gene calls are TRBV5-8 and TRBJ2-7; 8 bases fit TRBD2. With 4 bases clipped from V and 0 bases from J, the junction kept 6 bases outside the gene matches. Germline V lookup: CDR1 SGHTS, CDR2 YDEGEE. The CDR3 spans 15 residues. CDR3 amino acids: CASSRAGGLSYEQYF. The CDR3 nucleotides are TGTGCCAGCAGCCGGGCGGGGGGCCTCTCCTACGAGCAGTACTTC.

The CDR3 nucleotides read TGTGCCAGCAGCCAAGATTACGCCAGCGGCAACTACGAGCAGTACTTC. Translated, it gives CASSQDYASGNYEQYF. V usage is TRBV4-2 and J usage is TRBJ2-7; D may be TRBD2 (5 bases). The CDR3 is 16 residues long. Germline V gives CDR1 LGHNA, CDR2 YNFKEQ. The ends were cut back, 0 bases at V and 3 bases at J, with 15 bases in the middle.

In its sample, this clone was seen once. The chain couples TRBV7-2 to TRBJ1-3; D is perhaps TRBD1 (6 bases). The CDR3 contains 14 residues. CDR1 is SGHTA, CDR2 FQGNSA, per germline. The V end lost 6 bases, the J end lost 2 bases, and 11 bases lay between the germline ends. CDR3 sequence reads: CASRSTGTGNTIYF. The CDR3 DNA is TGTGCCAGCAGATCCACAGGGACTGGAAACACCATATATTTT.

J is TRBJ1-6 and V is TRBV28; D gene unclear. With 3 bases removed from V and 7 bases from J, the gap between germline ends came to 4 bases. Germline lookup yields CDR1 MDHEN and CDR2 SYDVKM. CDR3 length: 12 residues. The CDR3 DNA reads as TGTGCCAGCAGTTTGGAGAATTCACCCCTCCACTTT. Its protein product is CASSLENSPLHF. The entire variable domain, with the rest obtained from reference TRBV28 and TRBJ1-6, is as follows: DVKVTQSSRYLVKRTGEKVFLECVQDMDHENMFWYRQDPGLGLRLIYFSYDVKMKEKGDIPEGYSVSREKKERFSLILESASTNQTSMYLCASSLENSPLHFGNGTRLTVT.

The chain carries TRBV28 and TRBJ1-6; D may be TRBD1 (5 bases). Germline CDR1 is MDHEN and CDR2 is SYDVKM. The CDR3 has 14 residues. V dropped 6 bases and J dropped 7 bases, with 13 bases sitting between them. The CDR3 DNA reads TGTGCCAGCAGACTCGGACATAGCAATTCACCCCTCCACTTT. Translated: CASRLGHSNSPLHF. Filled out from reference TRBV28 and TRBJ1-6, the complete variable domain reads DVKVTQSSRYLVKRTGEKVFLECVQDMDHENMFWYRQDPGLGLRLIYFSYDVKMKEKGDIPEGYSVSREKKERFSLILESASTNQTSMYLCASRLGHSNSPLHFGNGTRLTVT.

The genes are TRBV28 and TRBJ1-4, with D hard to call. Per germline, CDR1 MDHEN and CDR2 SYDVKM. CDR3 length: 11 residues. The CDR3 here is CASRTNEKLFF. CDR3 coding DNA: TGTGCATCCAGAACTAATGAAAAACTGTTTTTT.